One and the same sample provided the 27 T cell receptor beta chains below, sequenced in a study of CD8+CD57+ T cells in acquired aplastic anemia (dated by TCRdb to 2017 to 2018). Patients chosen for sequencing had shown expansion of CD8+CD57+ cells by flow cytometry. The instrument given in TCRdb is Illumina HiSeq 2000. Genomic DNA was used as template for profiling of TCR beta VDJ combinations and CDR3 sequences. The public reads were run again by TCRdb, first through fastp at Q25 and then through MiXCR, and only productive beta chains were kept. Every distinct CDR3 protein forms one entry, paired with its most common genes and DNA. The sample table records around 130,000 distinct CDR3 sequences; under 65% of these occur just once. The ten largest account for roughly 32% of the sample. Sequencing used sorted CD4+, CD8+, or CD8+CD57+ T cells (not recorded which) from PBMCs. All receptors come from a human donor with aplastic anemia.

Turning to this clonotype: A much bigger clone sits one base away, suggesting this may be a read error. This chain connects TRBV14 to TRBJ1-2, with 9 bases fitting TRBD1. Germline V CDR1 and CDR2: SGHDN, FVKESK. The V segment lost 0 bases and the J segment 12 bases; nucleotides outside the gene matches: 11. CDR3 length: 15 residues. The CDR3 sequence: CASSQEGTGFFGHTF. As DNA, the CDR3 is TGTGCCAGCAGCCAAGAAGGGACAGGGTTTTTCGGCCACACCTTC. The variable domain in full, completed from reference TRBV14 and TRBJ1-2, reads EAGVTQFPSHSVIEKGQTVTLRCDPISGHDNLYWYRRVMGKEIKFLLHFVKESKQDESGMPNNRFLAERTGGTYSTLKVQPAELEDSGVYFCASSQEGTGFFGHTFGSGTRLTVV.

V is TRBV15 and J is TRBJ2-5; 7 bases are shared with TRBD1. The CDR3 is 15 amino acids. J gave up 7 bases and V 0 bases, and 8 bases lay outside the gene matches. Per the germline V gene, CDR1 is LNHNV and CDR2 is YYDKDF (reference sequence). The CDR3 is CATSRDTSGQLTQYF. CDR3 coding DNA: TGTGCCACCAGCAGAGATACGTCGGGACAGTTGACCCAGTACTTC.

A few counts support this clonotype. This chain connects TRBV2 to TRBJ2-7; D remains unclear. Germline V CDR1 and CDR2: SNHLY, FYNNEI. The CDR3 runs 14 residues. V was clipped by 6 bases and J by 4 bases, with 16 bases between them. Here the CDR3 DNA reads TGTGCCAGCAGCCCTCCATATCCCGGATACGAGCAGTACTTC. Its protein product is CASSPPYPGYEQYF.

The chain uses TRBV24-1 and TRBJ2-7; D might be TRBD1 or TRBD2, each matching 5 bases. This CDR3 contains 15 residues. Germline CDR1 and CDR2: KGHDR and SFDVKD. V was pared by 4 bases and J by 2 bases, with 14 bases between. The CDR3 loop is CATSETGTAAYEQYF. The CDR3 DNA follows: TGTGCCACCAGTGAAACCGGGACCGCGGCCTACGAGCAGTACTTC.

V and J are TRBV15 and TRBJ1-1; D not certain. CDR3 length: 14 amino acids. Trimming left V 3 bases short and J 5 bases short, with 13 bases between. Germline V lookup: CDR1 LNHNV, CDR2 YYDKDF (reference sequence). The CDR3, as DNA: TGTGCCACCAGCAGTGGAGCGGGAAGGACTGAAGCTTTCTTT. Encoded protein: CATSSGAGRTEAFF.

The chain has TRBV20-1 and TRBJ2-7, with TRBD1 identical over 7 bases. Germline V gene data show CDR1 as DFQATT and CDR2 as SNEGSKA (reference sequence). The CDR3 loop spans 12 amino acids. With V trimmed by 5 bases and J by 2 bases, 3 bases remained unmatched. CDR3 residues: CSAHRGTYEQYF. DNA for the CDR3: TGCAGTGCTCACAGGGGCACCTACGAGCAGTACTTC.

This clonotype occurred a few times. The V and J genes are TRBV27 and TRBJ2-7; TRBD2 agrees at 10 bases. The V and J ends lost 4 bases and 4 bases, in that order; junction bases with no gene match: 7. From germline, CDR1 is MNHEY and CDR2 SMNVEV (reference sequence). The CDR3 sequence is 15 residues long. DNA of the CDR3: TGTGCCAGCAGTTACTCTAGCGGGGGTAAATACGAGCAGTACTTC. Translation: CASSYSSGGKYEQYF.

The CDR3 region has the DNA TGTGCCAGCCTTAGGGAAAGGGGGGAGCTGTTTTTT. Translated, it gives CASLRERGELFF. This chain joins TRBV19 and TRBJ2-2; D call uncertain. The length of the CDR3 is 12 residues. Germline values: CDR1 LNHDA, CDR2 SQIVND (reference sequence). V gave up 9 bases and J gave up 8 bases, with 13 bases separating them.

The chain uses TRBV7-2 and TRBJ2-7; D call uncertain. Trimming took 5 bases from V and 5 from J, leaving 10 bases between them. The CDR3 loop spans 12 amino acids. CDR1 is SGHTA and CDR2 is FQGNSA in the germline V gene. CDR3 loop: CASSQDRHEQYF. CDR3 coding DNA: TGTGCCAGCAGCCAAGATCGCCACGAGCAGTACTTC.

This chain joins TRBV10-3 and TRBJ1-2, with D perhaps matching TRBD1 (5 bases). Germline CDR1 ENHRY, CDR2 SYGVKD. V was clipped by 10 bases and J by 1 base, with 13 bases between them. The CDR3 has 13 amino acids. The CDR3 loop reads CASSRQLNYGYTF. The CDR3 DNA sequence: TGTGCCAGCAGCCGACAGCTTAACTATGGCTACACCTTC.

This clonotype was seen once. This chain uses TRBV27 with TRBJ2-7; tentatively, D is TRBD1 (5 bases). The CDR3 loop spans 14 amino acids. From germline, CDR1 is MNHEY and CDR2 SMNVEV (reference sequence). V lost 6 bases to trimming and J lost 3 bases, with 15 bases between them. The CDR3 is CASSLETENYEQYF. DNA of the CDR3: TGTGCCAGCAGCCTCGAGACAGAGAACTACGAGCAGTACTTC.

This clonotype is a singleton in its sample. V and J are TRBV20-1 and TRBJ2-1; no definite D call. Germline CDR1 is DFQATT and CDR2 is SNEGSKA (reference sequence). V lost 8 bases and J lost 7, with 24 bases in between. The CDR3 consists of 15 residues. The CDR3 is CSWTSPTVHWNEQFF. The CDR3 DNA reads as TGCAGTTGGACCTCCCCGACTGTCCACTGGAATGAGCAGTTCTTC.

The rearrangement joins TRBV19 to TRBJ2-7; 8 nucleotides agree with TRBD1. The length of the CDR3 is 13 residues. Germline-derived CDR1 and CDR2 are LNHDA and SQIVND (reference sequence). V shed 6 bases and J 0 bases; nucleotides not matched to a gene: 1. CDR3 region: CASRGTGSYEQYF. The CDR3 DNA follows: TGTGCCAGTAGGGGGACAGGCTCCTACGAGCAGTACTTC.

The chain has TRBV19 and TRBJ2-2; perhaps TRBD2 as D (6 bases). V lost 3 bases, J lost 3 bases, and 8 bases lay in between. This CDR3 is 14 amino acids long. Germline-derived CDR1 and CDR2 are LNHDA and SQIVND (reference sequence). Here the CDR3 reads CASSMGLYTGELFF. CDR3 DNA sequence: TGTGCCAGTAGTATGGGACTTTACACCGGGGAGCTGTTTTTT.

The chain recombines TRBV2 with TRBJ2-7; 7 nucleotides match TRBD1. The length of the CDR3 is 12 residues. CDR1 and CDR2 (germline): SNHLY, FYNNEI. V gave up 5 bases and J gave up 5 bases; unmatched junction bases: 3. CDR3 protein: CASSTDRDEQYF. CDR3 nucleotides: TGTGCCAGCAGTACCGACAGGGACGAGCAGTACTTC. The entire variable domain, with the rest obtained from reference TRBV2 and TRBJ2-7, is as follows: EPEVTQTPSHQVTQMGQEVILRCVPISNHLYFYWYRQILGQKVEFLVSFYNNEISEKSEIFDDQFSVERPDGSNFTLKIRSTKLEDSAMYFCASSTDRDEQYFGPGTRLTVT.

The CDR3 nucleotides read TGCGCCAGCAGCTTAACAGGGATCACCGGGGAGCTGTTTTTT. Translating it yields CASSLTGITGELFF. V gene TRBV5-1 combines with J gene TRBJ2-2; possibly TRBD1 for D (6 bases). The CDR3 is 14 amino acids. V was pared by 2 bases and J by 4 bases, with 9 bases between. Per germline, CDR1 SGHRS and CDR2 YFSETQ.

The CDR3 reads CSVVSATNEKLFF. The CDR3 nucleotides read TGCAGCGTTGTGTCAGCAACTAATGAAAAACTGTTTTTT. The chain joins TRBV29-1 to TRBJ1-4; no firm D call. The CDR3 has 13 amino acids. Trimming cost V 4 bases and J 0 bases, with 6 bases left between them. Germline CDR1 and CDR2: SQVTM and ANQGSEA. Looking up the rest from reference TRBV29-1 and TRBJ1-4 gives the full variable domain: SAVISQKPSRDICQRGTSLTIQCQVDSQVTMMFWYRQQPGQSLTLIATANQGSEATYESGFVIDKFPISRPNLTFSTLTVSNMSPEDSSIYLCSVVSATNEKLFFGSGTQLSVL.

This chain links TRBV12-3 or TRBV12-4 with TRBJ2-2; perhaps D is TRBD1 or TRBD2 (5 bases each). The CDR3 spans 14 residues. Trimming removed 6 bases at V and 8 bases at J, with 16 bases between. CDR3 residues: CASRRNGAPGELFF. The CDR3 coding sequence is TGTGCCAGCAGACGAAACGGGGCCCCTGGGGAGCTGTTTTTT.

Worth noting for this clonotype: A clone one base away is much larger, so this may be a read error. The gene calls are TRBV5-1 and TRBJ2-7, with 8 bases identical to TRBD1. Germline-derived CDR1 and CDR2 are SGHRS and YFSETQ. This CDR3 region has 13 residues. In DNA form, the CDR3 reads TGCGCCAGCAGCTTGGTCAGGGGGCCCGAGCAGCACTTC. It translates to CASSLVRGPEQHF.

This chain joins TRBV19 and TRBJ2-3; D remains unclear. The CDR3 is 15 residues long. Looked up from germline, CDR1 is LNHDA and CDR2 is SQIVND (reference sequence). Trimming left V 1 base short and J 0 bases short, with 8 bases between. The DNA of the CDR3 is TGTGCCAGTAGTATAGGGCAGACTAGCACAGATACGCAGTATTTT. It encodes CASSIGQTSTDTQYF.

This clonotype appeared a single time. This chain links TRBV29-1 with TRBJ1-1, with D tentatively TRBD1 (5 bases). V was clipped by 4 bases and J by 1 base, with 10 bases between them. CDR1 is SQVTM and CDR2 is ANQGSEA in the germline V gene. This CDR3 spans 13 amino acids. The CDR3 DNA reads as TGCAGCGTTGGGGGGTACGGGAACACTGAAGCTTTCTTT. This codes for CSVGGYGNTEAFF. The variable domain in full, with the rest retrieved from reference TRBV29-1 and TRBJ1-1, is SAVISQKPSRDICQRGTSLTIQCQVDSQVTMMFWYRQQPGQSLTLIATANQGSEATYESGFVIDKFPISRPNLTFSTLTVSNMSPEDSSIYLCSVGGYGNTEAFFGQGTRLTVV.

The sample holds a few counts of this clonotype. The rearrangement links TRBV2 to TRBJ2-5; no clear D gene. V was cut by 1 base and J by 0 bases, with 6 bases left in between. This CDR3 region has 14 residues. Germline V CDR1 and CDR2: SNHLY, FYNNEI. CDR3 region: CASSEGQYQETQYF. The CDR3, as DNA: TGTGCCAGCAGTGAAGGGCAGTACCAAGAGACCCAGTACTTC.

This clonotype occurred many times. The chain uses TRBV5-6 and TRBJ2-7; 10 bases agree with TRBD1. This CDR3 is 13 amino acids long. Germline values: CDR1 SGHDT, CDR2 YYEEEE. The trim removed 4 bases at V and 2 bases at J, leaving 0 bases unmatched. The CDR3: CASSGQGAYEQYF. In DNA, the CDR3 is TGTGCCAGCAGCGGACAGGGGGCCTACGAGCAGTACTTC.

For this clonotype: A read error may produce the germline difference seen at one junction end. The CDR3 region has the DNA TGTGCCAGTAGTTTTCGAGTCGGCTACACCTTC. Translating gives CASSFRVGYTF. The chain combines TRBV12-3 or TRBV12-4 with TRBJ1-2; D not resolved. The CDR3 is 11 residues long.

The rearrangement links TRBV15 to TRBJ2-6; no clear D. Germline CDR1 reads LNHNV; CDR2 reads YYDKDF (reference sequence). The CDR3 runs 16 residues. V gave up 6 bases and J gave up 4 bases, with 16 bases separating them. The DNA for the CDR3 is TGTGCCACCAGTAGTCATTCTGGGTCCGGGGCCAACGTCCTGACTTTC. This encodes CATSSHSGSGANVLTF.

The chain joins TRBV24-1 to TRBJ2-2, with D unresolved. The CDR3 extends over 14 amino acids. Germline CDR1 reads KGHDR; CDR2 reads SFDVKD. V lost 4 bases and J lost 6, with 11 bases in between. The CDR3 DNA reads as TGTGCCACCAGTGACGCTTCAGGTGCCGGGGAGCTGTTTTTT. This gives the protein CATSDASGAGELFF.

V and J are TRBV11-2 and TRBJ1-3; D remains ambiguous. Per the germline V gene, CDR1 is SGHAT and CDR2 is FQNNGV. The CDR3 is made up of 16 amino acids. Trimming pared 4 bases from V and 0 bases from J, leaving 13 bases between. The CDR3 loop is CASSSNGLSSGNTIYF. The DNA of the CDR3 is TGTGCCAGCAGCTCCAATGGACTAAGCTCTGGAAACACCATATATTTT.